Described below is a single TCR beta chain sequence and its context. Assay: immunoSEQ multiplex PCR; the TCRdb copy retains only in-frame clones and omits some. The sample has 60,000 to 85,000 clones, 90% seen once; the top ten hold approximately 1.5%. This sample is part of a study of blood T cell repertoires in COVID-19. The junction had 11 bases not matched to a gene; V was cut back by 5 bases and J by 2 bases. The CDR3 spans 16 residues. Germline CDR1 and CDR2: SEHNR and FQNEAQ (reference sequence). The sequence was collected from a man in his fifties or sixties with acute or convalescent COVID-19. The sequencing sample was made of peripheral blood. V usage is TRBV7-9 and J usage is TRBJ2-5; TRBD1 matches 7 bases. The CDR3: CASSVSGTDRQETQYF. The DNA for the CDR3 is TGTGCCAGCAGCGTTAGTGGGACAGACCGACAAGAGACCCAGTACTTC.